This is a list of T cell receptor beta chains from one sample in a study of human T cells and chemical hapten exposure. TCRdb reprocessed the RACE reads with MiXCR, giving one entry per CDR3 protein. The sample has 350,000 to 450,000 distinct CDR3 sequences, 5% to 6.5% seen once; the top ten hold 2.6%. The sample consisted of whole blood, taken in connection with sensitization to the hapten diphenylcyclopropenone (DPC). Every receptor here comes from a woman in her fifties or sixties with alopecia areata. Some clones in this sample may be carry-over from other donors' samples. Both conserved end residues are part of each CDR3. The D gene is left open where the match is weak. Rows give clone size only sometimes, using once, few, many, or a class for an expanded clone.

size | J | V | D | CDR3 | DNA
few | TRBJ2-3 | TRBV19 | - | CASSLAPGKAGDTQYF | TGTGCCAGTAGTCTCGCTCCGGGGAAAGCGGGAGATACGCAGTATTTT
- | TRBJ1-5 | TRBV9 | - | CASSAQGGNQPQHF | TGTGCCAGCAGCGCCCAGGGCGGCAATCAGCCCCAGCATTTT
- | TRBJ1-6 | TRBV27 | - | CATGTPGQIPQSQNSPLHF | TGTGCCACCGGAACGCCGGGACAAATCCCTCAGAGTCAGAATTCACCCCTCCACTTT
many | TRBJ1-4 | TRBV29-1 | - | CSVGGRGELFF | TGCAGCGTTGGGGGACGCGGAGAACTGTTTTTT
many | TRBJ1-6 | TRBV9 | - | CASSEAATDSPLHF | TGTGCCAGCAGTGAAGCCGCGACGGATTCACCCCTCCACTTT
- | TRBJ2-7 | TRBV4-1 | TRBD1 | CASSKGQGDAYEQYF | TGCGCCAGCAGCAAGGGACAGGGGGACGCCTACGAGCAGTACTTC
many | TRBJ2-3 | TRBV7-8 | - | CASSYSGNQDTQYF | TGTGCCAGCAGTTACTCGGGGAACCAAGATACGCAGTATTTT
- | TRBJ1-3 | TRBV12-3/TRBV12-4 | - | CASSVTSTGNTIYF | TGTGCCAGCAGTGTGACTAGTACTGGAAACACCATATATTTT
few | TRBJ2-3 | TRBV5-1 | - | CASSLSRTADTQYF | TGCGCCAGCAGCTTATCCCGCACGGCAGATACGCAGTATTTT
many | TRBJ2-5 | TRBV29-1 | - | CSVEDPGTFQETQYF | TGCAGCGTTGAAGACCCAGGGACATTCCAAGAGACCCAGTACTTC
many | TRBJ2-1 | TRBV14 | - | CASSQRGYSYNEQFF | TGTGCCAGCAGCCAACGCGGGTACTCCTACAATGAGCAGTTCTTC
few | TRBJ2-3 | TRBV29-1 | TRBD2 | CSVAGLAGGGTDTQYF | TGCAGCGTTGCGGGACTAGCGGGGGGCGGAACAGATACGCAGTATTTT
- | TRBJ1-4 | TRBV9 | - | CASSKTTGNNEKLFF | TGTGCCAGCAGCAAAACAACCGGGAACAATGAAAAACTGTTTTTT
many | TRBJ2-1 | TRBV7-8 | - | CASSLAPSDEQFF | TGTGCCAGCAGCTTAGCGCCGTCGGATGAGCAGTTCTTC
few | TRBJ2-7 | TRBV29-1 | - | CSVEEGTGARSGYEQYF | TGCAGCGTTGAGGAGGGAACAGGGGCCCGCTCCGGCTACGAGCAGTACTTC
few | TRBJ2-7 | TRBV6-5 | - | CASSFVGGDYEQYF | TGTGCCAGCAGTTTCGTGGGGGGAGACTACGAGCAGTACTTC
many | TRBJ2-1 | TRBV6-1 | TRBD2 | CASSEGPSGGSYNEQFF | TGTGCCAGCAGTGAAGGGCCTAGCGGGGGGTCCTACAATGAGCAGTTCTTC
- | TRBJ1-1 | TRBV20-1 | TRBD1 | CSASSQGPNTEAFF | TGCAGTGCTAGTTCACAGGGGCCGAACACTGAAGCTTTCTTT
few | TRBJ1-1 | TRBV18 | - | CASSPFEVLNTEAFF | TGTGCCAGCTCACCTTTCGAGGTATTGAACACTGAAGCTTTCTTT
many | TRBJ2-1 | TRBV7-2 | TRBD2 | CASSSLAGVYNEQFF | TGTGCCAGCAGCTCTCTAGCGGGGGTCTACAATGAGCAGTTCTTC
few | TRBJ2-3 | TRBV7-8 | - | CASSLGRGFADTQYF | TGTGCCAGCAGCTTAGGGCGGGGTTTCGCAGATACGCAGTATTTT
few | TRBJ1-5 | TRBV6-6 | - | CASSPGSDQPQHF | TGTGCCAGCAGTCCAGGTAGCGATCAGCCCCAGCATTTT
few | TRBJ2-5 | TRBV4-3 | - | CASSQDLEETQYF | TGCGCCAGCAGCCAAGATCTAGAGGAGACCCAGTACTTC
few | TRBJ2-3 | TRBV29-1 | - | CSAIAPGEITDTQYF | TGCAGCGCCATCGCACCAGGGGAGATAACAGATACGCAGTATTTT
- | TRBJ2-5 | TRBV10-3 | - | CAISEASGLPGRF | TGTGCCATCAGTGAGGCCAGTGGCCTGCCAGGGCGCTTC
few | TRBJ1-3 | TRBV14 | - | CASSQDLAVTGNTIYF | TGTGCCAGCAGCCAAGACTTGGCAGTCACTGGAAACACCATATATTTT
many | TRBJ2-7 | TRBV4-2 | TRBD2 | CASSQDPGLADEQYF | TGTGCCAGCAGCCAAGACCCGGGACTAGCGGACGAGCAGTACTTC
few | TRBJ2-7 | TRBV10-3 | - | CAISGTDYEQYF | TGTGCCATCAGTGGGACAGACTACGAGCAGTACTTC
few | TRBJ2-3 | TRBV2 | - | CASIQPQGFVTDTQYF | TGTGCCAGCATCCAGCCCCAGGGGTTTGTCACAGATACGCAGTATTTT
many | TRBJ2-2 | TRBV29-1 | - | CSAGGTGASGELFF | TGCAGCGCGGGGGGGACAGGCGCGTCCGGGGAGCTGTTTTTT
many | TRBJ1-2 | TRBV20-1 | - | CSARHRNDYGYTF | TGCAGTGCTAGACACAGGAACGACTATGGCTACACCTTC
many | TRBJ2-1 | TRBV12-3/TRBV12-4 | - | CASLYYNEQFF | TGTGCCAGCTTGTACTACAATGAGCAGTTCTTC
many | TRBJ2-1 | TRBV2 | - | CASPRRLDDNEQFF | TGTGCCAGCCCTAGGCGGCTTGATGACAATGAGCAGTTCTTC
- | TRBJ2-7 | TRBV30 | TRBD1 | CAWGQGGEQYF | TGTGCCTGGGGACAGGGGGGCGAGCAGTACTTC
few | TRBJ2-3 | TRBV5-6 | - | CASRPSRPDTQYF | TGTGCCAGCAGACCTAGCAGGCCAGATACGCAGTATTTT
many | TRBJ1-3 | TRBV7-2 | TRBD1 | CASSLSGTAQRNTIYF | TGTGCCAGCAGCTTATCAGGGACAGCTCAGAGAAACACCATATATTTT
many | TRBJ2-2 | TRBV28 | TRBD1 | CASRGTGRGLAGELFF | TGTGCCAGCAGGGGGACAGGGAGGGGTTTGGCCGGGGAGCTGTTTTTT
many | TRBJ2-6 | TRBV5-4 | - | CASSTEMANVLTF | TGTGCCAGCAGTACCGAGATGGCCAACGTCCTGACTTTC
many | TRBJ2-7 | TRBV20-1 | - | CSASSGRTDEQYF | TGCAGTGCTAGCAGTGGGAGGACCGACGAGCAGTACTTC
many | TRBJ2-5 | TRBV20-1 | - | CSAPGQDRETQYF | TGCAGTGCCCCGGGCCAGGACAGAGAGACCCAGTACTTC
few | TRBJ2-7 | TRBV5-1 | TRBD1 | CASSGWDRGYEQYF | TGCGCCAGCAGCGGCTGGGACAGGGGCTACGAGCAGTACTTC
- | TRBJ2-5 | TRBV5-1 | - | CASSFSVQETQYF | TGCGCCAGCAGCTTCTCGGTACAAGAGACCCAGTACTTC
- | TRBJ2-7 | TRBV6-2/TRBV6-3 | - | CASRTPPYQGGYEQYF | TGTGCCAGCAGAACGCCCCCCTATCAGGGCGGATACGAGCAGTACTTC
many | TRBJ2-3 | TRBV28 | TRBD2 | CASFGLAGEKGYF | TGTGCCAGCTTTGGACTAGCGGGGGAAAAGGGGTATTTT
few | TRBJ2-5 | TRBV20-1 | - | CSARDNFGETQYF | TGCAGTGCTAGAGATAACTTTGGGGAGACCCAGTACTTC
- | TRBJ2-2 | TRBV28 | - | CASSFPQGSRELFF | TGTGCCAGCAGTTTCCCGCAGGGTTCGAGGGAGCTGTTTTTT
few | TRBJ2-3 | TRBV20-1 | TRBD2 | CSASGTSSSWDTDTQYF | TGCAGTGCTAGTGGGACTAGCTCGAGTTGGGACACAGATACGCAGTATTTT